The entry below gives a single TCR beta chain sequence along with its context. The antigen this receptor binds is unknown. No much larger clonotype is one base removed from it; base qualities were not supplied. The data originate from a study of blood T cell repertoires in COVID-19 (dated by TCRdb to the early 2020s). With respect to the entire study: The collaborator samples originated in the United States, Italy and Spain and spanned the acute and convalescent phases of COVID-19. The material from the prospective study consisted of cDNA or gDNA derived from T cells, B-cell-depleted T cells, or PBMCs. Deeply sampled blood TCRbeta repertoires from subjects exposed to, actively infected with, or recovered from COVID-19 were included in the dataset. The repertoires were released in a freely available public database intended as a resource for research on the immune response to SARS-CoV-2. Samples were obtained from the ongoing ImmuneRACE study (first 160 participants) and from over 1,000 subjects provided by 6 global collaborators. A de-identified subject ID, COVID-19 status, age in years and sex were almost always included in the sample metadata. Where HLA class I and class II types were available, the types were taken from metadata supplied by the sample provider, not from assay-based typing. Here is what the overall study found, with its caveats: The quantity of clinical and demographic metadata differed by source and by participant and was supplied without curation.

Whole blood was collected in K2EDTA tubes by collaborating institutions according to the institutions' own protocols. For TCRbeta analysis, collaborators shipped samples in one of three forms: frozen whole blood, isolated PBMCs, or DNA extracted from either of those sample types. Trimming takes 6 bases off V and 1 base off J; junction bases not matched to a gene: 11. The germline V gene specifies SNHLY as CDR1 and FYNNEI as CDR2. The CDR3 numbers 16 residues from cysteine through phenylalanine. The only DNA kept is the CDR3, 48 bases in frame from the first base. TCRbeta CDR3 regions were amplified from genomic DNA by means of the immunoSEQ Assay, a bias-controlled multiplex PCR. In the paper's pipeline: The number of nucleated cells in each sample was estimated by amplification of reference gene primers within the assay. Sequence reads were collapsed and filtered to measure the absolute abundance of every unique TCRbeta CDR3 rearrangement. For each sample, productive Simpson clonality was calculated as the square root of Simpson's diversity index across productive rearrangements. TCRdb took over this immuneACCESS table, retaining in-frame rearrangements with V and J assigned. Such tables are incomplete; in checked studies, under half of the missing clones stem from an unresolved V gene, and the remainder is unexplained. Clonal size and the V and J genes are those of that table, whereas D and trimming came from the DNA. A total of 70,000 or so clones appear in this sample, under 95% of them only once. The ten largest clones capture around 9% of the sample.

Sequencing used peripheral blood. The chain links TRBV2 with TRBJ2-7, with 8 bases in between that match TRBD1. This TCR came from a human donor in a cohort sampled during active COVID-19. CDR3 loop: CASRRLGTGKSYEQYF. The DNA sequence is given as TGTGCCAGCAGACGATTGGGGACAGGAAAATCCTACGAGCAGTACTTC.